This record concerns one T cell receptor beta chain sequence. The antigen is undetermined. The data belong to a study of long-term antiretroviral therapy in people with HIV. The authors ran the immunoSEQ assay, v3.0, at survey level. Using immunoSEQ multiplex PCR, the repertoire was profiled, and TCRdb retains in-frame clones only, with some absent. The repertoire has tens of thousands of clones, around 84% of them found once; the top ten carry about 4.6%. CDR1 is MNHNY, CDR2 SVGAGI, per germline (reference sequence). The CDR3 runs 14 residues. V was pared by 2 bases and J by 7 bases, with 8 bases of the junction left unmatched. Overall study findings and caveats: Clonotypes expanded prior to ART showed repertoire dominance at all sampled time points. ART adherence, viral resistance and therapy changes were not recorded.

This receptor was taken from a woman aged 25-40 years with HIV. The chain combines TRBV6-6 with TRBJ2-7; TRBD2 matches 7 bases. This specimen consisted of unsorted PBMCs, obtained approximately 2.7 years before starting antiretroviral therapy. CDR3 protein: CASSYGGGLWEQYV. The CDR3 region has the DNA TGTGCCAGCAGTTACGGCGGGGGACTGTGGGAGCAGTACGTC.